This T cell receptor (beta chain) came from a study of T cells in Graves' hyperthyroidism and ophthalmopathy. Findings and caveats of the study: Appearing also in blood were most of the thyroid clonotypes expanded above 0.001.

This clonotype was recorded at least ten times. Its antigen is as yet unknown. Amplification targeted TCR beta CDR3 regions from RNA transcripts. When the TCR CDR3 underwent first-round RT-PCR, the HTBI primer set was used. TCRdb used MiXCR to reprocess the multiplex PCR reads, holding one entry per CDR3 protein. The table shows about 610,000 distinct CDR3 sequences, with around 45% occurring only once. When ophthalmopathy did not progress within 18 months, Graves' hyperthyroidism was considered stable. These patients, aged 18 to 65, had recently diagnosed hyperthyroidism lasting under 2 months. The germline V gene has CDR1 SQVTM and CDR2 ANQGSEA. V shed 3 bases, J shed 10 bases, and the junction held 9 bases outside the gene matches. CDR3 length equals 13 residues.

This clonotype was obtained from a woman aged 18-29 years with Graves' hyperthyroidism. The sequenced material came from peripheral blood or thyroid tissue (not recorded which). V and J are TRBV29-1 and TRBJ2-1; 7 bases agree with TRBD2. The CDR3 loop is CSVEITGGEEQFF. CDR3 DNA sequence: TGCAGCGTTGAGATCACGGGAGGTGAAGAGCAGTTCTTC.